This T cell receptor beta chain was recorded in a study of beta chain features in type 1 diabetes. Looking at the study overall: Comparable age, gender and cell yields were observed in patients relative to healthy donors.

This CDR3 is 15 amino acids long. Germline V gene lookup returns CDR1 MNHEY and CDR2 SVGAGI. Deletions cut 7 bases from V and 7 bases from J, with 20 bases between. With regard to this clone: The antigen is not known.

Expressed TCRB transcripts were sequenced because the isolated RNA had all been reverse transcribed beforehand. The table came from immunoSEQ multiplex PCR; TCRdb's copy has only in-frame clones and leaves some out. Found here are under 800,000 clones, around 16% of them singletons; the top ten hold 0.09% to 0.095%. Points from the study as a whole: Type 1 diabetes patients had fewer VDJ junction insertions and more deletions. Across patients, naive, central memory and Treg TCRB repertoires exhibited apparently greater similarity than was observed across healthy donors.

Via the markers CD45RO/CCR7/CD25/CD127/CD95/CD27, stem cell-like memory, regulatory, central memory and naive CD4+ cells were sorted. The rearrangement uses TRBV6-5 and TRBJ2-1; D is undetermined. This sequence was found in a man between 18 and 29 years old in good health. Sequencing input: naive CD4+ T cells from blood. DNA of the CDR3: TGTGCCAGCACCAATACTCCGTCTGGCAGGAATGAGCAGTTCTTC. This translates into CASTNTPSGRNEQFF.